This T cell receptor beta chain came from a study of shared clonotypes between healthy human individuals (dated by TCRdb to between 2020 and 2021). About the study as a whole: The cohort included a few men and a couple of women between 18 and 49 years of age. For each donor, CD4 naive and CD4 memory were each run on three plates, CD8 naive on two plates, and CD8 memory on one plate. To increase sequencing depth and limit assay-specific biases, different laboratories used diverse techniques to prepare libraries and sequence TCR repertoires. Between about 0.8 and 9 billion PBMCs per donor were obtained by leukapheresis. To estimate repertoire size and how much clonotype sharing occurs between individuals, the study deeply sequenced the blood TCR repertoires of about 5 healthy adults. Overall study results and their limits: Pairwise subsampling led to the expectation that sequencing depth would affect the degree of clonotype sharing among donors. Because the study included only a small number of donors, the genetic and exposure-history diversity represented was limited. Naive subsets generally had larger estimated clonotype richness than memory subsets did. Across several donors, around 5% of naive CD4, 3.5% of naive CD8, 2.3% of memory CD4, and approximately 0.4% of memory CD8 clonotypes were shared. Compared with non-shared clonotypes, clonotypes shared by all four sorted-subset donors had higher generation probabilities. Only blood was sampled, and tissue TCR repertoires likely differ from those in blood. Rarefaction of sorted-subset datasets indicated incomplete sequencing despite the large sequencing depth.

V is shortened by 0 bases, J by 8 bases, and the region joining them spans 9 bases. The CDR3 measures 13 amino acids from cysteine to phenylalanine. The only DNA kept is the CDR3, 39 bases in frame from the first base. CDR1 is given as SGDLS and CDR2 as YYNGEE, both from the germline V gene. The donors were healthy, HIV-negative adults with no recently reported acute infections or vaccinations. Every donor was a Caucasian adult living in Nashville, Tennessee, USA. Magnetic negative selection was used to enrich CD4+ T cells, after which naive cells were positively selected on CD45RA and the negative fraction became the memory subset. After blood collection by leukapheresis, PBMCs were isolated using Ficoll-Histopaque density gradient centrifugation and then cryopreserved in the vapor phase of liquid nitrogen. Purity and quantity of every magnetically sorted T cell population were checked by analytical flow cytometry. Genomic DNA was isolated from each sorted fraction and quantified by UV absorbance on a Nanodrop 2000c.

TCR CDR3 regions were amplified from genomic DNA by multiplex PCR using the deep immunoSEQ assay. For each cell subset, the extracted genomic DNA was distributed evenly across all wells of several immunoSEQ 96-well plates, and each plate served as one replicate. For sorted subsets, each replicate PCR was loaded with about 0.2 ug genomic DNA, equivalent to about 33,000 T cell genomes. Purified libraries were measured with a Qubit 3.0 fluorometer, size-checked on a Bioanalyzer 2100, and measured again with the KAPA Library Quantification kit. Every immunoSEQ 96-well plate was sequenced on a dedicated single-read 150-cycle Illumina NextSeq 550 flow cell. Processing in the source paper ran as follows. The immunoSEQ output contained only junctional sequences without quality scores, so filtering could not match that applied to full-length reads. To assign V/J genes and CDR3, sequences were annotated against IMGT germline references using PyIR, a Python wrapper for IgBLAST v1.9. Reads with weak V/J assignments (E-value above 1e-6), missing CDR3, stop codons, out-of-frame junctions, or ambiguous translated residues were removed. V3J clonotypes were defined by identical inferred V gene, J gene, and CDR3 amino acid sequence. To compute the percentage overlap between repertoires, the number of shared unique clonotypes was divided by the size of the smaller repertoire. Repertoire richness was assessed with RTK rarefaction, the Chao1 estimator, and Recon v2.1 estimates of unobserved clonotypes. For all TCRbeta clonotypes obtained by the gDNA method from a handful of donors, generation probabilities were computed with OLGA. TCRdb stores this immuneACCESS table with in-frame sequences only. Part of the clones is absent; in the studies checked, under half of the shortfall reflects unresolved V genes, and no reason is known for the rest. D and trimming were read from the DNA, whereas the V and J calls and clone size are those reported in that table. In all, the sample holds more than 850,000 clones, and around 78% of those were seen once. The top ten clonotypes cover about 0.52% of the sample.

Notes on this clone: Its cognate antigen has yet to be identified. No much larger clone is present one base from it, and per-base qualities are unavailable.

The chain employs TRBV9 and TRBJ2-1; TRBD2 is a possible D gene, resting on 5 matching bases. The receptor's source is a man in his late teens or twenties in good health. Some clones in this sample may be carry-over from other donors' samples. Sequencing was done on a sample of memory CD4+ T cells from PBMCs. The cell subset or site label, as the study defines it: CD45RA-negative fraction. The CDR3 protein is CASSVGLADEQFF. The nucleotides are TGTGCCAGCAGCGTAGGGCTAGCCGATGAGCAGTTCTTC.